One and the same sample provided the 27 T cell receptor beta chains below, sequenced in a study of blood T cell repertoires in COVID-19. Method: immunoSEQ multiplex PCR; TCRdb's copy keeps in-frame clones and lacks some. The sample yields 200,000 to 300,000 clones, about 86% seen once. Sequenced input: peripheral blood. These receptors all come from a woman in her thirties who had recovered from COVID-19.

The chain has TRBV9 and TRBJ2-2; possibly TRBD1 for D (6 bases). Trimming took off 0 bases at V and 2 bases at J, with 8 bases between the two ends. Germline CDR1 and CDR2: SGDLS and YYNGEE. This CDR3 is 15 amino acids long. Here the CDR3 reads CASSVGGQNTGELFF. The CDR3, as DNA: TGTGCCAGCAGCGTAGGGGGACAAAACACCGGGGAGCTGTTTTTT.

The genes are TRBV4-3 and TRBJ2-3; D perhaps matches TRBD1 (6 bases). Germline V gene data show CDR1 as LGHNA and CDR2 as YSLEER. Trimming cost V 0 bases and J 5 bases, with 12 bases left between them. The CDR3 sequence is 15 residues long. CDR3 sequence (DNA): TGCGCCAGCAGCCAAGATGGGGCAGGGGTAGATACGCAGTATTTT. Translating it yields CASSQDGAGVDTQYF.

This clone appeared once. The CDR3 spells CASGFLAGTEYNEQFF. The CDR3 DNA reads as TGTGCTAGTGGTTTCCTGGCCGGGACAGAATACAATGAGCAGTTCTTC. The V and J genes are TRBV12-5 and TRBJ2-1; TRBD1 agrees at 7 bases. Germline CDR1 is LGHNT and CDR2 is FRNRAP. After removal of 3 bases from V and 4 bases from J, the junction contained 9 bases not matched to a gene. There are 16 residues in the CDR3. Full variable domain (rest looked up from reference TRBV12-5 and TRBJ2-1): DARVTQTPRHKVTEMGQEVTMRCQPILGHNTVFWYRQTMMQGLELLAYFRNRAPLDDSGMPKDRFSAEMPDATLATLKIQPSEPRDSAVYFCASGFLAGTEYNEQFFGPGTRLTVL.

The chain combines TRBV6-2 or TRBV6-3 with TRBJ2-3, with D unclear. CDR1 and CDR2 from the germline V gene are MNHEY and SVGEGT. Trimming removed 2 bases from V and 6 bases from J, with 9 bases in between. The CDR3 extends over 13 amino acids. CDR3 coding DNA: TGTGCCAGCAGTTACACGGGTGGGGATACGCAGTATTTT. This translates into CASSYTGGDTQYF.

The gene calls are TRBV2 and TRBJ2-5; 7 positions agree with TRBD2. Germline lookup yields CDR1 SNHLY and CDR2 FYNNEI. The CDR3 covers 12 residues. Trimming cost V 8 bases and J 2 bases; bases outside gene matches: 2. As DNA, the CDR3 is TGTGCCAGCGGGGGGGAACAAGAGACCCAGTACTTC. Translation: CASGGEQETQYF.

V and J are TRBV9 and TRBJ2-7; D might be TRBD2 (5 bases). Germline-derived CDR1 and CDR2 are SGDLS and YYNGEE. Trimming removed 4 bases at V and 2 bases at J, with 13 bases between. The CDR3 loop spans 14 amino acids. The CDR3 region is CASSPDSVTYEQYF. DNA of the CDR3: TGTGCCAGCAGCCCGGACTCAGTTACCTACGAGCAGTACTTC.

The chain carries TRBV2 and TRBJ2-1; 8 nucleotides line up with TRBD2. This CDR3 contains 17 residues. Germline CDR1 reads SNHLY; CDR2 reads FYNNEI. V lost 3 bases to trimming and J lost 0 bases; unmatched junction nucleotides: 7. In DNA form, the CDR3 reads TGTGCCAGCAGTGATCCCCGGCGGGGGGCCTCCTACAATGAGCAGTTCTTC. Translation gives CASSDPRRGASYNEQFF.

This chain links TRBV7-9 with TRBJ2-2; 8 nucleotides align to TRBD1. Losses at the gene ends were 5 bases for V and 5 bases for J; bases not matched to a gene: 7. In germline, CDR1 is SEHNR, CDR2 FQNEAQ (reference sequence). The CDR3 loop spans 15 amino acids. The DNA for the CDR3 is TGTGCCAGCAGCACAGACAGGGGCGGTACCGGGGAGCTGTTTTTT. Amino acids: CASSTDRGGTGELFF.

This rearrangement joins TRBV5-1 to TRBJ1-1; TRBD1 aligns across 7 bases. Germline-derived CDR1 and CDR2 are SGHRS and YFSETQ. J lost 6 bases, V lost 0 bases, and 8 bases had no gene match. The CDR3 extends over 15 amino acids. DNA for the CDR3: TGCGCCAGCAGCTTGGTGATAGGGGGCGCATCTGAAGCTTTCTTT. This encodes CASSLVIGGASEAFF.

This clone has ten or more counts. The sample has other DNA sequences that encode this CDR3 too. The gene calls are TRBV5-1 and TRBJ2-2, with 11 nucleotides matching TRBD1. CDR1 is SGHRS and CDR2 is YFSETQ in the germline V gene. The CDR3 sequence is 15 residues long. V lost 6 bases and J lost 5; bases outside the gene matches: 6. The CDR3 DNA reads TGCGCCAGCAAAGGGACAGGGGGTCTTACCGGGGAGCTGTTTTTT. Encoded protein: CASKGTGGLTGELFF.

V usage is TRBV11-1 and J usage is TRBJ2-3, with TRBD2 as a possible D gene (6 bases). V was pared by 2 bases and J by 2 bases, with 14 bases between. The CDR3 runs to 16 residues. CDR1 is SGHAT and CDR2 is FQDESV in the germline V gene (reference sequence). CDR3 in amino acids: CASSLSWGGNTDTQYF. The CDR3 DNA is TGTGCCAGCAGCTTATCATGGGGAGGCAACACAGATACGCAGTATTTT.

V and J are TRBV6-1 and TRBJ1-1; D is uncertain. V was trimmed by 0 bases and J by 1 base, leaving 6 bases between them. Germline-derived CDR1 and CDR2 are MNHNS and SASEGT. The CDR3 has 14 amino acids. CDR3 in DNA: TGTGCCAGCAGTGAAGCGGGCTCGAACACTGAAGCTTTCTTT. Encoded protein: CASSEAGSNTEAFF.

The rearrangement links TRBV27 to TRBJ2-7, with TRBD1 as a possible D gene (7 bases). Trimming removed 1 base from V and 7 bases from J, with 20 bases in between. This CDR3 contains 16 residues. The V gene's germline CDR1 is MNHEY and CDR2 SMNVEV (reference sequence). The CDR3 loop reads CASSLFRQGGSGEQYF. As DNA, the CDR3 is TGTGCCAGCAGTTTATTCCGACAGGGAGGTTCGGGTGAGCAGTACTTC.

CDR3 nucleotide sequence: TGTGCCAGCAGCCCGGTCCTTACCAACAATGAGCAGTTCTTC. It yields the protein CASSPVLTNNEQFF. The chain is built from TRBV7-6 and TRBJ2-1; D gene uncertain. CDR3 length equals 14 residues. The V end lost 5 bases, the J end lost 5 bases, and 13 bases lay between the germline ends. Germline V gene data show CDR1 as SGHVS and CDR2 as FNYEAQ.

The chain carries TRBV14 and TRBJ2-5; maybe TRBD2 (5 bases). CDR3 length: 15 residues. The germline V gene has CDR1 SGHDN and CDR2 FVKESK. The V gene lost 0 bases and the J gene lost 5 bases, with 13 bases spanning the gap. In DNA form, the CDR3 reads TGTGCCAGCAGCCAAGAGCTAGGGCCGGGGGAGACCCAGTACTTC. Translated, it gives CASSQELGPGETQYF. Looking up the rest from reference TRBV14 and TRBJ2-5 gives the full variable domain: EAGVTQFPSHSVIEKGQTVTLRCDPISGHDNLYWYRRVMGKEIKFLLHFVKESKQDESGMPNNRFLAERTGGTYSTLKVQPAELEDSGVYFCASSQELGPGETQYFGPGTRLLVL.

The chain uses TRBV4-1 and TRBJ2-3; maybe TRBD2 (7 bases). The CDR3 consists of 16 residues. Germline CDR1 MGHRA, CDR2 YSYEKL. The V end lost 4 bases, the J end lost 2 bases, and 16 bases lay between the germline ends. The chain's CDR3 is CASSPYGGLNTDTQYF. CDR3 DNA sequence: TGCGCCAGCAGCCCCTACGGGGGGCTCAACACAGATACGCAGTATTTT.

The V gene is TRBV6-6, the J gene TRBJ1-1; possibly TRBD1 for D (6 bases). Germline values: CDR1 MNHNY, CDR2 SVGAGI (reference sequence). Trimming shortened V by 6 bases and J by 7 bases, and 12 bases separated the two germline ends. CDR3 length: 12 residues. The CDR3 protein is CASRRGGGEAFF. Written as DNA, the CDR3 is TGTGCCAGCAGGCGGGGAGGGGGTGAAGCTTTCTTT.

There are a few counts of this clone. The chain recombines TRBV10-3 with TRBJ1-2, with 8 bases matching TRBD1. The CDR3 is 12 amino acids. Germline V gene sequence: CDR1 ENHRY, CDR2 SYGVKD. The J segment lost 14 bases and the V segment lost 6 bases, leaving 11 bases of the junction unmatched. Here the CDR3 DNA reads TGTGCCATCAGGGGGACAGGAGATCTTCGGACCTTC. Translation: CAIRGTGDLRTF.

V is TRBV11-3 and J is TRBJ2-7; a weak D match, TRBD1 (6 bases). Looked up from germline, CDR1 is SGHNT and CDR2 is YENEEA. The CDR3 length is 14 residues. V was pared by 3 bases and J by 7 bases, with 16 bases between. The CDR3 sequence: CASSLALGAGEQYF. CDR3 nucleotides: TGTGCCAGCAGCTTGGCCCTGGGGGCAGGAGAGCAGTACTTC.

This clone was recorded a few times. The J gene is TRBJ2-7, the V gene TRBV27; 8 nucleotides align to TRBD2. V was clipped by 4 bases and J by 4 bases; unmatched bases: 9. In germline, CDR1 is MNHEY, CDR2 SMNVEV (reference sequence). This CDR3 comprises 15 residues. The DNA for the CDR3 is TGTGCCAGCAGTTCATCAGTAGCGGGGTTTTACGAGCAGTACTTC. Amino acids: CASSSSVAGFYEQYF.

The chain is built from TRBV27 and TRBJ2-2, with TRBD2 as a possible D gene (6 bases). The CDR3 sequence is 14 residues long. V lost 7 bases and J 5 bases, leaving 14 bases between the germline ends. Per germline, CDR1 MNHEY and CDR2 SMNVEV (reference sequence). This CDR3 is CASMRGQRTGELFF. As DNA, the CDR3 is TGTGCCAGCATGCGGGGTCAACGGACCGGGGAGCTGTTTTTT.

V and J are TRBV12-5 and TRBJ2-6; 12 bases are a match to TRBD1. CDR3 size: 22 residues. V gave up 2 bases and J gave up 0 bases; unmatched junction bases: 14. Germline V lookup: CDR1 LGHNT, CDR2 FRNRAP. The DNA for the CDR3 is TGTGCTAGTGGTTTGCTCGCCGGGACAGGGGGCCTTAATATCTCTGGGGCCAACGTCCTGACTTTC. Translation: CASGLLAGTGGLNISGANVLTF.

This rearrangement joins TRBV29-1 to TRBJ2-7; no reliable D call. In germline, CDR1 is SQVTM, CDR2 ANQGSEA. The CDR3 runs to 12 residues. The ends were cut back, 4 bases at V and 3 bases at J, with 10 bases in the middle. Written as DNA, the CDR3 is TGCAGCGTTGGGGCGCCTGGCTACGAGCAGTACTTC. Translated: CSVGAPGYEQYF.

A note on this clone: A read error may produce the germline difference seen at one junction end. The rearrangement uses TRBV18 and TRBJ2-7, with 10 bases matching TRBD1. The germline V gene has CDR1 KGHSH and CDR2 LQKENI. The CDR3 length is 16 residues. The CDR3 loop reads CASSPPGTGEVGEQYF. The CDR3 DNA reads TGTGCCAGCTCGCCACCCGGGACAGGGGAGGTGGGCGAGCAGTACTTC.

The CDR3 loop reads CASSKWTGIPFSNQPQHF. CDR3 coding DNA: TGTGCCAGCAGCAAATGGACAGGGATCCCTTTTAGCAATCAGCCCCAGCATTTT. J is TRBJ1-5 and V is TRBV21-1; TRBD1 was called by the table and not checked on the DNA. TRBV21-1 is recorded as a pseudogene. The CDR3 totals 18 residues.

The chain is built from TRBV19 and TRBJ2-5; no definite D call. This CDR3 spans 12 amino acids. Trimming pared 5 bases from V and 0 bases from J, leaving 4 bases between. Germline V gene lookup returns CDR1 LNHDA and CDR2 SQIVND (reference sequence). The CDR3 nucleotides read TGTGCCAGTAGTCAGGACCAAGAGACCCAGTACTTC. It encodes CASSQDQETQYF.

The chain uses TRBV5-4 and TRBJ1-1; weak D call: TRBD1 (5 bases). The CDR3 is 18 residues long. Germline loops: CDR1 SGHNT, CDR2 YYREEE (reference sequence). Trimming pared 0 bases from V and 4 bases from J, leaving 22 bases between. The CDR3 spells CASSLDIGGGRASTEAFF. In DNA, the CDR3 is TGTGCCAGCAGCTTGGATATTGGCGGGGGGAGGGCGAGCACTGAAGCTTTCTTT.